These 10 T cell receptor beta chains were all obtained from the same sample, sequenced in a study of CD8+CD57+ T cells in acquired aplastic anemia. For CDR3 and TCR beta VDJ profiling, genomic DNA was the template used. TCRdb re-analysed the reads in MiXCR, keeping a single row per CDR3 protein. Here the sample spans some 410,000 distinct CDR3 sequences, 65% to 80% being singletons. The sample comprised sorted CD4+, CD8+, or CD8+CD57+ T cells (not recorded which) from PBMCs. These receptors all come from a human donor in good health, serving as a control.

There are a few counts of this clonotype. The chain joins TRBV10-2 to TRBJ1-3, with a weak D call TRBD1 (6 bases). Trimming took 2 bases from V and 3 from J, leaving 11 bases between them. Germline lookup yields CDR1 WSHSY and CDR2 SAAADI. This CDR3 contains 15 residues. CDR3 sequence (DNA): TGCGCCAGCAGTGAGCCTACAGGGCTTGGAAACACCATATATTTT. Translating gives CASSEPTGLGNTIYF.

The gene calls are TRBV19 and TRBJ1-3, with TRBD1 as a possible D gene (6 bases). The CDR3 runs 14 residues. CDR1 is LNHDA, CDR2 SQIVND, per germline (reference sequence). V dropped 11 bases and J dropped 8 bases, with 22 bases sitting between them. The CDR3 nucleotides read TGTGCCTCGAGGGGGAAGGACTATGGCTACACCATATATTTT. Protein sequence: CASRGKDYGYTIYF.

The chain is built from TRBV24-1 and TRBJ2-3; D is unclear. The DNA end is a closer match to TRBJ1-5, so the J assignment may be wrong. Germline V gene sequence: CDR1 KGHDR, CDR2 SFDVKD. The CDR3 is 15 residues long. CDR3 in DNA: TGTGCCACCAGTGATTTCGAGAAAAGCAAAGATACCCAGCATTTT. This translates into CATSDFEKSKDTQHF.

V usage is TRBV12-3 or TRBV12-4 and J usage is TRBJ2-7; D could derive from TRBD1 or TRBD2 (5 bases each). V was trimmed by 7 bases and J by 6 bases, leaving 22 bases between them. This CDR3 is 15 amino acids long. CDR3 nucleotides: TGTGCCAGCAAGATTTTTCCTGGGACGCGTCCCGAGCAGTACTTC. This gives the protein CASKIFPGTRPEQYF.

A note on this clonotype: A much larger clone differs by one base, so this may be a read error. The DNA is left out, because the CDR3 cannot be placed on it with certainty; the CDR3 is given as TCRdb lists it. V usage is TRBV6-6 and J usage is TRBJ1-4; the table names TRBD1, a call not compared with the DNA. Looked up from germline, CDR1 is MNHNY and CDR2 is SVGAGI (reference sequence). The CDR3 comprises 15 residues, both ends counted. CDR3: CASSVGTGIFEKLLF.

There are many counts of this clonotype. V gene TRBV5-8 combines with J gene TRBJ2-3, with 13 bases fitting TRBD2. This CDR3 has 17 residues. The ends lost 4 bases at V and 3 bases at J; junction bases unmatched: 8. Germline loops: CDR1 SGHTS, CDR2 YDEGEE. The CDR3 is CASSQTSGGAGTDTQYF. The CDR3 nucleotides read TGTGCCAGCAGCCAAACTAGCGGGGGGGCCGGTACAGATACGCAGTATTTT.

Comment on this clonotype: At one end, the junction sequence differs from germline, possibly due to a read error. The V gene is TRBV24-1, the J gene TRBJ2-5, with D uncertain. The CDR3 contains 14 residues. CDR1 is KGHDR, CDR2 SFDVKD, per germline. The CDR3 loop reads CTTSDYLPYTTQYF. The DNA of the CDR3 is TGTACCACCAGTGATTACCTCCCGTATACGACCCAGTACTTC.

This clonotype has ten or more counts. The chain joins TRBV12-3 or TRBV12-4 to TRBJ2-5; TRBD2 aligns across 8 bases. CDR3 length: 16 amino acids. J lost 3 bases, V lost 5 bases, and 11 bases had no gene match. Here the CDR3 reads CASSLGPGLEKETQYF. In DNA form, the CDR3 reads TGTGCCAGCAGTCTGGGGCCGGGACTAGAAAAAGAGACCCAGTACTTC.

The chain uses TRBV6-1 and TRBJ1-1; D unclear. The germline V and J ends were trimmed by 4 bases and 0 bases, with 6 bases remaining between them. The length of the CDR3 is 13 residues. CDR1 is MNHNS and CDR2 is SASEGT in the germline V gene. CDR3 protein: CASSGAVNTEAFF. CDR3 sequence (DNA): TGTGCCAGCAGTGGGGCCGTGAACACTGAAGCTTTCTTT.

The CDR3 protein is CASSIAPGLNTEAFF. The CDR3 DNA is TGTGCCAGCAGCATAGCTCCAGGTCTGAACACTGAAGCTTTCTTT. This chain uses TRBV5-5 with TRBJ1-1; D uncertain. CDR3 length: 15 residues. Germline loops: CDR1 SGHKS, CDR2 YYEKEE (reference sequence). Trimming took off 4 bases at V and 0 bases at J, with 13 bases between the two ends.